This TCR beta chain was recovered during a study of monozygotic twins with inflammatory bowel disease. Reanalyzing the 5' RACE reads, TCRdb keeps one entry per CDR3 protein, without DNA. In total, the table holds about 170,000 distinct CDR3 sequences. Germline-derived CDR1 and CDR2 are MNHEY and SVGAGI. This CDR3 region has 18 residues. V is TRBV6-5 and J is TRBJ2-3; TCRdb designates TRBD2, a call that cannot be tested without DNA. The sequencing input was blood. The receptor was isolated from a human donor with ulcerative colitis or Crohn's disease, or a healthy co-twin of an affected twin (not recorded which). The CDR3 sequence: CASSYKWTSGVSTDTQYF.